Listed here are 2 T cell receptor beta chains from one sample, sequenced in a study of shared clonotypes between healthy human individuals. Naive CD8 cells lacked CD45RO and underwent positive selection for CCR7, leaving out terminally differentiated effector memory CD45RA+ cells. Using immunoSEQ multiplex PCR, the repertoire was profiled, and TCRdb retains in-frame clones only, with some absent. The sample carries around 610,000 clones, 95% to 96% recorded once. Sequencing was performed on naive CD8+ T cells sorted from blood. Receptors originate from a woman aged 25 to 39 in good health.

The chain has TRBV10-3 and TRBJ1-1; no reliable D call. This CDR3 has 16 amino acids. Germline CDR1 is ENHRY and CDR2 is SYGVKD. V lost 0 bases and J 1 base, leaving 12 bases between the germline ends. The CDR3 nucleotides read TGTGCCATCAGTGAGTCTGGTCGGGCGGAGAACACTGAAGCTTTCTTT. It encodes CAISESGRAENTEAFF.

The rearrangement uses TRBV15 and TRBJ1-5; perhaps TRBD1 as D (6 bases). V was trimmed by 5 bases and J by 6 bases, leaving 17 bases between them. Looked up from germline, CDR1 is LNHNV and CDR2 is YYDKDF (reference sequence). The CDR3 runs to 15 residues. Written as DNA, the CDR3 is TGTGCCACCAGCGACGATGGGGGCGCGATTCAGCCCCAGCATTTT. Residues: CATSDDGGAIQPQHF.